This record looks at one TCR beta chain sequence and its context. This specimen belongs to a study of blood T cell repertoires in COVID-19. Sequencing was performed with immunoSEQ multiplex PCR; in TCRdb, only in-frame clones are kept and a portion is missing. The data contain some 310,000 clones, around 91% of them singletons. The TCR was taken from a middle-aged woman with COVID-19, enrolled during active disease. Sequences were obtained from peripheral blood.

The CDR3 protein is CASSLTGTGGKETQYF. The CDR3 coding sequence is TGTGCCAGCAGCTTAACGGGGACAGGGGGCAAGGAGACCCAGTACTTC. The rearrangement links TRBV7-3 to TRBJ2-5; 12 positions match TRBD1. The CDR3 is 16 residues long. Trimming took 0 bases from V and 5 from J; bases not matched to a gene: 4. Looked up from germline, CDR1 is SGHTA and CDR2 is FQGTGA.